This T cell receptor (beta chain) was found in a study of CD8 T cells in Susac syndrome. Random hexamers primed reverse transcription of about 0.45 to 1 ug RNA. It was immunoSEQ multiplex PCR that amplified TCR beta CDR3 across 54 Vbeta and 13 Jbeta. From the immunoSEQ multiplex PCR reads, TCRdb called clonotypes with MiXCR, one entry per CDR3 protein. The sample has about 180,000 distinct CDR3 sequences, roughly 95% seen once. TCR beta from blood CD8+ and CD4+ T cells was sequenced. Treatment-naive patients with stable or active relapsing-remitting disease were the multiple sclerosis controls. CD8+ and CD4+ T cells were negatively isolated; TEMRA cells were FACS-enriched. V gave up 4 bases and J gave up 3 bases; unmatched junction bases: 0. The CDR3 is 13 amino acids. CDR1 is LNHNV, CDR2 YYDKDF, per germline (reference sequence).

Sequencing was performed on CD8+ T cells from PBMCs. J is TRBJ2-1 and V is TRBV15; 7 bases map to TRBD1. The clonotype originates from a human donor with multiple sclerosis. CDR3 DNA: TGTGCCACCAGCAACAGGGGCTACAATGAGCAGTTCTTC. This encodes CATSNRGYNEQFF.